This T cell receptor (beta chain) is drawn from a study of identical twins. The CDR3 runs 13 residues. CDR1 and CDR2 from the germline V gene are DFQATT and SNEGSKA (reference sequence). V lost 2 bases to trimming and J lost 5 bases; unmatched junction nucleotides: 2. This clonotype was counted between two and nine times. TCRdb reprocessed the 5' RACE reads with MiXCR, giving one entry per CDR3 protein. The sample holds around 250,000 distinct CDR3 sequences, about 8.3% seen once. The same specimen was also included in a second study, on yellow fever vaccine responses in identical twins.

The source of this sequence is a woman aged 18-29 years in good health. Sequenced material: CD8+ T cells sorted from blood. V gene TRBV20-1 combines with J gene TRBJ2-5, with 10 bases lining up with TRBD2. CDR3 nucleotides: TGCAGTGCTAGAAGAGCGGGGGGGGAGACCCAGTACTTC. It specifies CSARRAGGETQYF.